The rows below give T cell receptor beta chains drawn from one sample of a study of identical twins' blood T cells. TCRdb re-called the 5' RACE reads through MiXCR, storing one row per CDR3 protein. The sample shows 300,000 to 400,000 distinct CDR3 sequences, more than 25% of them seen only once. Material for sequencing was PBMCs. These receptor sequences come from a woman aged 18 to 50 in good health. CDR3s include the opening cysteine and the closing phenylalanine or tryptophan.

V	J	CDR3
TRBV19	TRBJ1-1	CASRPTGVNTEAFF
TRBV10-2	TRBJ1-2	CASYRSSYYVYTF
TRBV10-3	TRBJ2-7	CAVRGLANTYEQYF
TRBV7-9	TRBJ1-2	CASSLEQGAGGYTF
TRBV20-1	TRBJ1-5	CSARDGSHQPQHF
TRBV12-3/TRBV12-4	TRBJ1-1	CASSRQRGWGESKAFF
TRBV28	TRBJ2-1	CASPPTLAEDYNEQFF
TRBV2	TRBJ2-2	CASDNTGELFF
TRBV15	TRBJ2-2	CATSRAGGNTGELFF
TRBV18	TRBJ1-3	CASSTNRGPGNTIYF
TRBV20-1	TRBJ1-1	CSAFKQEGNTEAFF